The 21 T cell receptor beta chains given below trace back to one sample, sequenced in a study of cytomegalovirus exposure and HLA in healthy donors. 13 Jbeta primers and 60 Vbeta primers were used for the PCR. Profiled with immunoSEQ multiplex PCR; TCRdb holds only in-frame clones, not every one. The table has some 160,000 clones, roughly 88% seen once. The sequenced sample was PBMCs. The source of these receptors is a woman aged 18 to 35 in good health and CMV-seronegative.

V is TRBV6-1 and J is TRBJ1-3; no reliable D call. The CDR3 covers 12 residues. Germline assignment: CDR1 MNHNS and CDR2 SASEGT. V lost 5 bases and J lost 3, with 5 bases in between. CDR3 protein: CASSLHGNTIYF. The CDR3 DNA is TGTGCCAGCAGTTTACATGGAAACACCATATATTTT.

This chain connects TRBV18 to TRBJ2-2, with 9 bases fitting TRBD1. This CDR3 spans 16 amino acids. V lost 3 bases, J lost 1 base, and 3 bases stayed unmatched. From germline, CDR1 is KGHSH and CDR2 LQKENI. The CDR3 here is CASSPPGQGNTGELFF. The CDR3 nucleotides are TGTGCCAGCTCACCGCCGGGACAGGGGAACACCGGGGAGCTGTTTTTT.

This clone was seen a single time. The J gene is TRBJ2-3, the V gene TRBV30; 7 positions match TRBD1. The CDR3 has 14 residues. CDR1 and CDR2 (germline): GTSNPN, SVGIG (reference sequence). Losses at the gene ends were 5 bases for V and 4 bases for J; bases not matched to a gene: 9. This CDR3 reads CAWGPGQAADTQYF. The CDR3 DNA follows: TGTGCCTGGGGGCCCGGACAGGCGGCAGATACGCAGTATTTT.

The J gene is TRBJ2-7, the V gene TRBV11-3, with D perhaps matching TRBD2 (7 bases). CDR1 and CDR2 from the germline V gene are SGHNT and YENEEA. V lost 0 bases, J lost 3 bases, and 12 bases lay in between. The CDR3 covers 15 residues. CDR3 in amino acids: CASSLERGPVYEQYF. CDR3 in DNA: TGTGCCAGCAGCTTAGAGCGGGGGCCTGTCTACGAGCAGTACTTC. The full variable domain, rest sourced from reference TRBV11-3 and TRBJ2-7, is EAGVVQSPRYKIIEKKQPVAFWCNPISGHNTLYWYLQNLGQGPELLIRYENEEAVDDSQLPKDRFSAERLKGVDSTLKIQPAELGDSAVYLCASSLERGPVYEQYFGPGTRLTVT.

In DNA, the CDR3 is TGTGCCAGCAGCTTAGACGGGAGAGATGAGCAGTTCTTC. It is translated as CASSLDGRDEQFF. The chain has TRBV11-2 and TRBJ2-1; possible D gene TRBD2, 6 bases. The germline V and J ends were trimmed by 0 bases and 8 bases, with 8 bases remaining between them. Germline V CDR1 and CDR2: SGHAT, FQNNGV. CDR3 length equals 13 residues. Using reference TRBV11-2 and TRBJ2-1 for the parts outside the CDR3, the full variable domain is EAGVAQSPRYKIIEKRQSVAFWCNPISGHATLYWYQQILGQGPKLLIQFQNNGVVDDSQLPKDRFSAERLKGVDSTLKIQPAKLEDSAVYLCASSLDGRDEQFFGPGTRLTVL.

This chain connects TRBV19 to TRBJ2-2; D remains unclear. The V and J ends lost 5 bases and 6 bases respectively, with 7 bases between them. The CDR3 is made up of 12 amino acids. From germline, CDR1 is LNHDA and CDR2 SQIVND (reference sequence). CDR3 nucleotides: TGTGCCAGTAGTCCCCGGGCCGGGGAGCTGTTTTTT. Amino acids: CASSPRAGELFF.

This chain joins TRBV7-3 and TRBJ2-2, with TRBD2 matching 11 bases. The CDR3 contains 17 residues. After removal of 3 bases from V and 2 bases from J, the junction contained 5 bases not matched to a gene. Looked up from germline, CDR1 is SGHTA and CDR2 is FQGTGA. The CDR3 DNA sequence: TGTGCCAGCAGCTTGGTAGCGGGGGGGCCTAACACCGGGGAGCTGTTTTTT. This sequence encodes CASSLVAGGPNTGELFF.

This chain links TRBV18 with TRBJ1-5; the D is unclear. V gave up 1 base and J gave up 0 bases, with 7 bases separating them. Germline V gives CDR1 KGHSH, CDR2 LQKENI. The CDR3 length is 15 residues. The CDR3 nucleotides are TGTGCCAGCTCACCACTTGCGCCTAGCAATCAGCCCCAGCATTTT. Encoded protein: CASSPLAPSNQPQHF. Drawing the rest from reference TRBV18 and TRBJ1-5, the complete variable domain is NAGVMQNPRHLVRRRGQEARLRCSPMKGHSHVYWYRQLPEEGLKFMVYLQKENIIDESGMPKERFSAEFPKEGPSILRIQQVVRGDSAAYFCASSPLAPSNQPQHFGDGTRLSIL.

The rearrangement joins TRBV28 to TRBJ1-5, with 8 bases matching TRBD1. The CDR3 covers 15 residues. Looked up from germline, CDR1 is MDHEN and CDR2 is SYDVKM. Losses at the gene ends were 6 bases for V and 0 bases for J; bases not matched to a gene: 4. CDR3 nucleotides: TGTGCCAGCAGCACAACAGGGGGTAGCAATCAGCCCCAGCATTTT. This codes for CASSTTGGSNQPQHF.

This chain joins TRBV2 and TRBJ2-4; weak D call: TRBD1 (6 bases). Germline values: CDR1 SNHLY, CDR2 FYNNEI. There are 14 residues in the CDR3. V lost 8 bases and J lost 6, with 17 bases in between. The CDR3 DNA reads TGTGCCAGCGGGGGTAGGACAGCCGGAAACATTCAGTACTTC. Amino acid sequence: CASGGRTAGNIQYF.

This sequence joins TRBV28 and TRBJ2-2; 7 nucleotides align to TRBD2. The CDR3 has 15 amino acids. Germline V gene sequence: CDR1 MDHEN, CDR2 SYDVKM. V trimming: 5 bases; J trimming: 4 bases; junction bases outside the gene matches: 7. DNA of the CDR3: TGTGCCAGCAGTAACATGGGGGGGTCCACCGGGGAGCTGTTTTTT. The encoded protein is CASSNMGGSTGELFF.

CDR3 in DNA: TGTGCCAGCAGCTTAGGGGGGGACTCACGGCACAATGAGCAGTTCTTC. Translating gives CASSLGGDSRHNEQFF. This chain uses TRBV11-3 with TRBJ2-1; tentative D call: TRBD2 (6 bases). This CDR3 has 16 residues. V was shortened by 1 base and J by 5 bases, with 15 bases between the two germline ends. Germline V gives CDR1 SGHNT, CDR2 YENEEA.

The chain recombines TRBV5-8 with TRBJ1-2; possibly TRBD1 for D (6 bases). The CDR3 spans 16 residues. The germline V gene encodes CDR1 SGHTS and CDR2 YDEGEE. V dropped 4 bases and J dropped 1 base, with 17 bases sitting between them. CDR3 loop: CASSPGQDRLNYGYTF. For the CDR3, the DNA is TGTGCCAGCAGCCCCGGTCAGGACAGACTTAACTATGGCTACACCTTC. The full variable domain, in which reference TRBV5-8 and TRBJ1-2 provide the parts outside the CDR3, is EAGVTQSPTHLIKTRGQQATLRCSPISGHTSVYWYQQALGLGLQFLLWYDEGEERNRGNFPPRFSGRQFPNYSSELNVNALELEDSALYLCASSPGQDRLNYGYTFGSGTRLTVV.

V and J are TRBV14 and TRBJ2-7; 11 positions match TRBD1. CDR1 and CDR2 from the germline V gene are SGHDN and FVKESK. J was trimmed by 5 bases and V by 2 bases; bases with no gene match: 8. This CDR3 comprises 16 residues. This CDR3 is CASSQFFGQGADEQYF. CDR3 nucleotide sequence: TGTGCCAGCAGCCAATTCTTCGGACAGGGGGCAGACGAGCAGTACTTC. The full variable domain, with the rest looked up from reference TRBV14 and TRBJ2-7, is EAGVTQFPSHSVIEKGQTVTLRCDPISGHDNLYWYRRVMGKEIKFLLHFVKESKQDESGMPNNRFLAERTGGTYSTLKVQPAELEDSGVYFCASSQFFGQGADEQYFGPGTRLTVT.

The CDR3 region is CASSHGHNEQYF. In DNA, the CDR3 is TGTGCCAGCAGCCATGGACATAACGAGCAGTACTTC. The V gene is TRBV14, the J gene TRBJ2-7, with D perhaps matching TRBD1 (5 bases). The V end was cut by 3 bases, the J end by 5 bases, with 8 bases between. The length of the CDR3 is 12 residues. In germline, CDR1 is SGHDN, CDR2 FVKESK.

This clone has a single count. The V and J genes are TRBV10-3 and TRBJ1-2, with 12 bases matching TRBD1. The germline gives CDR1 ENHRY, CDR2 SYGVKD. Trimming cost V 2 bases and J 7 bases; bases outside gene matches: 5. There are 15 residues in the CDR3. The CDR3 sequence: CAISEGTGGVGGYTF. CDR3 in DNA: TGTGCCATCAGTGAGGGGACAGGGGGCGTTGGTGGCTACACCTTC.

The V and J genes are TRBV30 and TRBJ2-1; perhaps TRBD1 as D (5 bases). The V end lost 0 bases, the J end lost 2 bases, and 5 bases lay between the germline ends. Germline CDR1 GTSNPN, CDR2 SVGIG (reference sequence). This CDR3 has 13 amino acids. CDR3 region: CAWSVGAYNEQFF. In DNA, the CDR3 is TGTGCCTGGAGTGTAGGGGCCTACAATGAGCAGTTCTTC.

The V and J genes are TRBV5-1 and TRBJ2-4; maybe TRBD2 (5 bases). Trimming shortened V by 4 bases and J by 6 bases, and 14 bases separated the two germline ends. The germline V gene encodes CDR1 SGHRS and CDR2 YFSETQ. The CDR3 runs 14 residues. CDR3 sequence (DNA): TGCGCCAGCAGCCTATCCGAGGGTGTAAACATTCAGTACTTC. This translates into CASSLSEGVNIQYF.

V is TRBV6-5 and J is TRBJ1-1; D unclear. Trimming removed 5 bases at V and 5 bases at J, with 18 bases between. The CDR3 is 15 residues long. The V gene's germline CDR1 is MNHEY and CDR2 SVGAGI. DNA for the CDR3: TGTGCCAGCAGTCCCGGGTCTATGGGGAGAACTGAAGCTTTCTTT. The encoded protein is CASSPGSMGRTEAFF.

The V and J genes are TRBV9 and TRBJ1-2; D gene ambiguous. The CDR3 sequence is 11 residues long. V was clipped by 3 bases and J by 3 bases, with 3 bases between them. The germline CDR1 and CDR2 sequences are SGDLS and YYNGEE. CDR3 bases: TGTGCCAGCAGCGCGGACTATGGCTACACCTTC. It codes for CASSADYGYTF.

This chain links TRBV2 with TRBJ2-2, with D uncertain. Germline CDR1 is SNHLY and CDR2 is FYNNEI. This CDR3 comprises 15 residues. The V end lost 2 bases, the J end lost 4 bases, and 11 bases lay between the germline ends. The CDR3 region is CASSETSVSTGELFF. CDR3 DNA: TGTGCCAGCAGTGAAACTTCTGTGAGCACCGGGGAGCTGTTTTTT.